This entry lists 26 T cell receptor beta chains sequenced from one sample in a study of somatic mutations in cytotoxic T cells in rheumatoid arthritis. Assay: immunoSEQ multiplex PCR; the TCRdb copy retains only in-frame clones and omits some. The sample has about 20,000 clones; about 85% are singletons. The sample comprised CD8+ T cells sorted from blood. These receptors all stem from an adult with rheumatoid arthritis.

The chain uses TRBV5-8 and TRBJ2-1, with D possibly being TRBD1 or TRBD2 (5 bases each). The CDR3 is 15 residues long. Germline-derived CDR1 and CDR2 are SGHTS and YDEGEE. Trimming left V 3 bases short and J 1 base short, with 11 bases between. DNA of the CDR3: TGTGCCAGCAGCTGGGGACGGACTTCCTACAATGAGCAGTTCTTC. Amino acid sequence: CASSWGRTSYNEQFF.

The chain couples TRBV5-1 to TRBJ2-7; D call uncertain. V lost 0 bases and J lost 1, with 8 bases in between. CDR3 length equals 14 residues. Germline loops: CDR1 SGHRS, CDR2 YFSETQ. The DNA of the CDR3 is TGCGCCAGCAGCTTGGCCGCCAGTTCCTACGAGCAGTACTTC. Protein sequence: CASSLAASSYEQYF.

The chain combines TRBV27 with TRBJ2-7; D call uncertain. CDR3 length equals 15 residues. Germline V gene sequence: CDR1 MNHEY, CDR2 SMNVEV (reference sequence). V was clipped by 2 bases and J by 0 bases, with 11 bases between them. The CDR3 reads CASSLGWSLSYEQYF. CDR3 nucleotides: TGTGCCAGCAGTTTAGGGTGGAGCCTCTCCTACGAGCAGTACTTC.

This clone was found once. This chain connects TRBV6-7 to TRBJ2-1, with 7 bases matching TRBD2. TRBV6-7 is an open reading frame whose function is uncertain. This CDR3 contains 18 residues. Trimming at V came to 2 bases and at J to 4 bases, leaving 14 bases not matched to a gene. The CDR3 coding sequence is TGTGCCAGCAGTTACCGGGCCCCGCCTAGCGGAACTTACAATGAGCAGTTCTTC. Residues: CASSYRAPPSGTYNEQFF.

The rearrangement links TRBV25-1 to TRBJ1-1; D is perhaps TRBD1 (6 bases). There are 15 residues in the CDR3. V dropped 9 bases and J dropped 0 bases, with 17 bases sitting between them. Germline lookup yields CDR1 MGHDK and CDR2 SYGVNS. The CDR3 reads CASSQGSPMNTEAFF. The CDR3 coding sequence is TGTGCCAGTTCCCAGGGGTCCCCTATGAACACTGAAGCTTTCTTT.

This chain connects TRBV6-1 to TRBJ1-2; D remains unclear. The V end was cut by 8 bases, the J end by 2 bases, with 18 bases between. There are 15 residues in the CDR3. The germline V gene encodes CDR1 MNHNS and CDR2 SASEGT. In DNA form, the CDR3 reads TGTGCCAGCTCATGGGAGAAAGACCCGAACTATGGCTACACCTTC. It translates to CASSWEKDPNYGYTF.

The chain couples TRBV27 to TRBJ1-2; 11 bases line up with TRBD1. Germline V lookup: CDR1 MNHEY, CDR2 SMNVEV (reference sequence). The CDR3 consists of 17 residues. The trim removed 4 bases at V and 4 bases at J, leaving 11 bases unmatched. CDR3 protein: CASSSRTGGFEGYGYTF. The CDR3 DNA sequence: TGTGCCAGCAGTTCCAGGACAGGGGGCTTTGAGGGCTATGGCTACACCTTC.

V gene TRBV7-8 combines with J gene TRBJ2-2; D remains ambiguous. Trimming removed 8 bases at V and 4 bases at J, with 14 bases between. The CDR3 loop spans 14 amino acids. Germline V CDR1 and CDR2: SGHVS, FQNEAQ. The CDR3 DNA follows: TGTGCCAGCTCCCCCACCCCCGGCACCGGGGAGCTGTTTTTT. Translation: CASSPTPGTGELFF.

In this sample, this clone turned up once. This chain joins TRBV5-4 and TRBJ2-2, with 7 bases matching TRBD1. The trim removed 4 bases at V and 4 bases at J, leaving 10 bases unmatched. Germline CDR1 and CDR2: SGHNT and YYREEE (reference sequence). The CDR3 has 16 residues. The CDR3 bases are TGTGCCAGCAGCGAACTCACAGGGGCTAGCACCGGGGAGCTGTTTTTT. Translating it yields CASSELTGASTGELFF.

This clone is a singleton in its sample. J is TRBJ2-4 and V is TRBV9; D is unresolved. Trimming left V 4 bases short and J 3 bases short, with 14 bases between. Germline CDR1 reads SGDLS; CDR2 reads YYNGEE. The CDR3 sequence is 15 residues long. The CDR3: CASSPGSGSKNIQYF. The CDR3 coding sequence is TGTGCCAGCAGCCCCGGTTCGGGCAGCAAAAACATTCAGTACTTC.

This clone was counted once. The chain combines TRBV6-5 with TRBJ2-1, with 11 bases aligning to TRBD2. Trimming at V came to 0 bases and at J to 6 bases, leaving 1 base not matched to a gene. Germline V lookup: CDR1 MNHEY, CDR2 SVGAGI. This CDR3 spans 15 amino acids. The CDR3 here is CASSYSSGGANEQFF. The CDR3 DNA reads TGTGCCAGCAGTTACTCTAGCGGGGGGGCCAATGAGCAGTTCTTC.

The CDR3 DNA reads as TGTGCCAGCAGCTTTGGGCCGGAGCTGTTTTTT. Translated, it gives CASSFGPELFF. The chain carries TRBV6-5 and TRBJ2-2; D remains unclear. Per the germline V gene, CDR1 is MNHEY and CDR2 is SVGAGI. The ends were cut back, 6 bases at V and 10 bases at J, with 9 bases in the middle. This CDR3 is 11 amino acids long.

This chain connects TRBV7-2 to TRBJ2-7; D remains unclear. Looked up from germline, CDR1 is SGHTA and CDR2 is FQGNSA. Trimming pared 3 bases from V and 2 bases from J, leaving 8 bases between. The CDR3 runs to 13 residues. DNA of the CDR3: TGTGCCAGCAGCTTGTTCGTGGCCTACGAGCAGTACTTC. Its protein is CASSLFVAYEQYF.

The rearrangement links TRBV7-8 to TRBJ1-1; 8 bases fit TRBD1. The trim removed 4 bases at V and 1 base at J, leaving 11 bases unmatched. Germline CDR1 and CDR2: SGHVS and FQNEAQ. CDR3 length: 17 amino acids. The CDR3 DNA reads TGTGCCAGCAGCTACCCGTCAGGGGGCAGGGCGAACACTGAAGCTTTCTTT. Protein: CASSYPSGGRANTEAFF.

For this clone: A junction end diverges from the germline sequence, so it may reflect a read error. V usage is TRBV2 and J usage is TRBJ2-1; D gene uncertain. Germline CDR1 is SNHLY and CDR2 is FYNNEI. The CDR3 sequence is 12 residues long. The CDR3 sequence: CASSEAVDEQFF. CDR3 DNA sequence: TGTGCCAGCAGCGAAGCCGTCGATGAGCAGTTCTTC.

This clone is deemed medium-sized (0.01 to 0.1%). V and J are TRBV4-1 and TRBJ1-5; D perhaps matches TRBD1 (5 bases). The CDR3 spans 15 residues. V was shortened by 2 bases and J by 7 bases, with 15 bases between the two germline ends. The germline CDR1 and CDR2 sequences are MGHRA and YSYEKL. CDR3 DNA sequence: TGCGCCAGCAGCCAATTAGTCTCGGGGGACCAGCCCCAGCATTTT. Protein product: CASSQLVSGDQPQHF.

This chain connects TRBV5-1 to TRBJ2-1, with D possibly being TRBD2 (6 bases). CDR1 is SGHRS and CDR2 is YFSETQ in the germline V gene. V was trimmed by 1 base and J by 9 bases, leaving 20 bases between them. The CDR3 totals 16 residues. CDR3 nucleotides: TGCGCCAGCAGCTTGTTTTCGGGTGACGGGAGTGGTGAGCAGTTCTTC. Amino acid sequence: CASSLFSGDGSGEQFF.

This clone occurred a few times. The rearrangement uses TRBV4-1 and TRBJ2-7; D is perhaps TRBD2 (5 bases). The CDR3 covers 15 residues. Germline V CDR1 and CDR2: MGHRA, YSYEKL. V gave up 0 bases and J gave up 2 bases, with 11 bases separating them. CDR3 loop: CASSQEGGRPYEQYF. CDR3 nucleotide sequence: TGCGCCAGCAGCCAAGAAGGCGGGCGGCCCTACGAGCAGTACTTC.

This rearrangement joins TRBV6-5 to TRBJ1-5; perhaps TRBD1 as D (5 bases). The V end lost 6 bases, the J end lost 4 bases, and 13 bases lay between the germline ends. The germline CDR1 and CDR2 sequences are MNHEY and SVGAGI. This CDR3 spans 14 amino acids. CDR3 DNA: TGTGCCAGCAGCGGAGGGGCACGTAATCAGCCCCAGCATTTT. Its translation: CASSGGARNQPQHF.

CDR3 residues: CASSEPGVGYTF. The CDR3 DNA is TGTGCCAGCAGTGAGCCAGGGGTCGGCTACACCTTC. The chain carries TRBV6-4 and TRBJ1-2; possibly TRBD1 for D (6 bases). Per the germline V gene, CDR1 is MRHNA and CDR2 is SNTAGT. Trimming stripped 3 bases from V and 8 bases from J, with 10 bases between. This CDR3 is built from 12 residues.

This chain joins TRBV19 and TRBJ2-3, with no clear D. Trimming stripped 9 bases from V and 3 bases from J, with 13 bases between. The germline V gene encodes CDR1 LNHDA and CDR2 SQIVND (reference sequence). The CDR3 length is 13 residues. CDR3 region: CASSTVGTDTQYF. The CDR3 region has the DNA TGTGCCAGCTCTACGGTGGGTACAGATACGCAGTATTTT.

This clone was found once. J is TRBJ1-4 and V is TRBV19; possibly TRBD1 for D (5 bases). Trimming shortened V by 2 bases and J by 8 bases, and 21 bases separated the two germline ends. There are 17 residues in the CDR3. Germline CDR1 is LNHDA and CDR2 is SQIVND (reference sequence). DNA for the CDR3: TGTGCCAGTAGTATAATTAGACAGAAAGGTATAGACGAAAAACTGTTTTTT. Translation: CASSIIRQKGIDEKLFF.

The chain couples TRBV25-1 to TRBJ2-1, with D possibly being TRBD1 (7 bases). The V gene's germline CDR1 is MGHDK and CDR2 SYGVNS. V was pared by 8 bases and J by 3 bases, with 20 bases between. This CDR3 comprises 16 residues. The DNA of the CDR3 is TGTGCCAGCCCGGACGGAGGGACAGATGTCTACAATGAGCAGTTCTTC. This encodes CASPDGGTDVYNEQFF. The variable domain in full, completed from reference TRBV25-1 and TRBJ2-1, reads EADIYQTPRYLVIGTGKKITLECSQTMGHDKMYWYQQDPGMELHLIHYSYGVNSTEKGDLSSESTVSRIRTEHFPLTLESARPSHTSQYLCASPDGGTDVYNEQFFGPGTRLTVL.

The chain couples TRBV4-3 to TRBJ2-1, with 7 bases lining up with TRBD2. The V gene end was trimmed by 0 bases and the J gene end by 10 bases; junction bases not matched to a gene: 12. The CDR3 is 16 amino acids. CDR1 is LGHNA, CDR2 YSLEER, per germline. In DNA form, the CDR3 reads TGCGCCAGCAGCCAAGATCCGGGGGAGGGCCGTTTCGAGCAGTTCTTC. It specifies CASSQDPGEGRFEQFF.

The chain combines TRBV5-4 with TRBJ1-4; TRBD1 might be the D (5 bases). The CDR3 has 17 amino acids. From germline, CDR1 is SGHNT and CDR2 YYREEE (reference sequence). Deletions cut 4 bases from V and 4 bases from J, with 20 bases between. The CDR3: CASSPGLPDPFNEKLFF. The CDR3 DNA reads as TGTGCCAGCAGCCCGGGACTCCCGGACCCTTTTAATGAAAAACTGTTTTTT.

The rearrangement uses TRBV9 and TRBJ2-3; unclear D gene. V was clipped by 2 bases and J by 1 base, with 14 bases between them. Germline assignment: CDR1 SGDLS and CDR2 YYNGEE. This CDR3 is built from 16 residues. Here the CDR3 reads CASSVDLLPGTDTQYF. The DNA for the CDR3 is TGTGCCAGCAGCGTGGACCTGCTGCCAGGCACAGATACGCAGTATTTT.